A selection of T cell receptor beta chains follows, all from one sample in a study of T cells after yellow fever vaccination. MiXCR was run by TCRdb on the 5' RACE reads, yielding one entry per CDR3 protein. Of some 500,000 distinct CDR3 sequences listed, approximately 13% are singletons. Here the sequenced sample was PBMCs, taken on the day of the yellow fever booster vaccination. Receptors were obtained from a man aged 25-45 years who received the YFV17D yellow fever vaccine. Each CDR3 is given with its conserved first and last residue. The order of the fields is D gene, J gene, V gene, clone size, CDR3 protein, CDR3 DNA. A D gene is named only where the DNA matches it firmly. Expanded clones get a size class; other rows say once, few or many, or leave the size out.

D: .; J: TRBJ2-1; V: TRBV7-9; size: few; CDR3: CASSLALEVPDNEQFF; DNA: TGTGCCAGCAGCTTAGCGCTAGAAGTCCCAGACAATGAGCAGTTCTTC
D: .; J: TRBJ1-4; V: TRBV5-6; size: .; CDR3: CASSREPEKLFF; DNA: TGTGCCAGCAGCCGGGAACCAGAAAAACTGTTTTTT
D: .; J: TRBJ2-3; V: TRBV7-8; size: few; CDR3: CASSPVGGTQYF; DNA: TGTGCCAGCAGCCCGGTAGGGGGTACGCAGTATTTT
D: .; J: TRBJ1-2; V: TRBV9; size: few; CDR3: CASSDRPGTYGYTF; DNA: TGTGCCAGCAGCGACCGACCCGGGACCTATGGCTACACCTTC
D: .; J: TRBJ1-6; V: TRBV20-1; size: .; CDR3: CSARKGEDSPLHF; DNA: TGCAGTGCTAGAAAAGGCGAGGATTCACCCCTCCACTTT
D: TRBD1; J: TRBJ2-5; V: TRBV6-1; size: few; CDR3: CASRRQGWGQETQYF; DNA: TGTGCCAGCAGACGACAGGGATGGGGCCAAGAGACCCAGTACTTC
D: TRBD1; J: TRBJ2-7; V: TRBV30; size: few; CDR3: CAWSTGGNEQYF; DNA: TGTGCCTGGAGTACAGGGGGCAACGAGCAGTACTTC
D: TRBD2; J: TRBJ2-5; V: TRBV29-1; size: many; CDR3: CSVTPGLLQETQYF; DNA: TGCAGCGTAACGCCGGGACTACTCCAAGAGACCCAGTACTTC
D: TRBD1; J: TRBJ2-1; V: TRBV4-1; size: few; CDR3: CASSQGTGIFGGSYNEQFF; DNA: TGCGCCAGCAGCCAAGGGACAGGGATTTTTGGTGGCTCCTACAATGAGCAGTTCTTC
D: .; J: TRBJ2-2; V: TRBV5-1; size: many; CDR3: CASSPGTSNTGELFF; DNA: TGCGCCAGCAGCCCCGGGACATCGAACACCGGGGAGCTGTTTTTT
D: .; J: TRBJ2-2; V: TRBV15; size: .; CDR3: CATSRGTGATGELFF; DNA: TGTGCCACCAGCAGGGGTACAGGAGCGACCGGGGAGCTGTTTTTT
D: .; J: TRBJ2-7; V: TRBV10-1; size: .; CDR3: CASSGSGAYEQYF; DNA: TGCGCCAGCAGTGGATCCGGAGCCTACGAGCAGTACTTC
D: .; J: TRBJ2-3; V: TRBV6-2/TRBV6-3; size: few; CDR3: CASSVLLRTPTDTQYF; DNA: TGTGCCAGCAGTGTCCTACTAAGGACCCCCACAGATACGCAGTATTTT
D: .; J: TRBJ2-7; V: TRBV27; size: few; CDR3: CASSSETALSSYEQYF; DNA: TGTGCCAGCAGTTCCGAGACAGCCCTCTCCTCCTACGAGCAGTACTTC
D: TRBD1; J: TRBJ1-5; V: TRBV4-3; size: many; CDR3: CASSIKVTGRGHFQPQHF; DNA: TGCGCCAGCAGCATCAAGGTAACGGGCAGGGGGCATTTCCAGCCCCAGCATTTT
D: .; J: TRBJ2-2; V: TRBV7-8; size: .; CDR3: CASSQYLGGSVDTGELFF; DNA: TGTGCCAGCAGCCAATACTTGGGGGGATCGGTGGACACCGGGGAGCTGTTTTTT
D: TRBD2; J: TRBJ2-1; V: TRBV15; size: few; CDR3: CATSEPNLLAGVNEQFF; DNA: TGTGCCACCAGCGAACCCAATTTGCTAGCGGGAGTCAATGAGCAGTTCTTC
D: .; J: TRBJ2-3; V: TRBV4-3; size: .; CDR3: CASSQVLRVATDTQYF; DNA: TGCGCCAGCAGCCAAGTATTGAGGGTTGCCACAGATACGCAGTATTTT
D: TRBD2; J: TRBJ2-2; V: TRBV7-2; size: .; CDR3: CASSLFSGRGTGELFF; DNA: TGTGCCAGCAGCCTCTTTAGCGGGAGGGGAACCGGGGAGCTGTTTTTT
D: .; J: TRBJ2-7; V: TRBV11-3; size: few; CDR3: CASSLGNNLGSEQYF; DNA: TGTGCCAGCAGCTTAGGGAACAACCTCGGATCCGAGCAGTACTTC
D: .; J: TRBJ2-7; V: TRBV5-6; size: .; CDR3: CASSLDRGGYYEQYF; DNA: TGTGCCAGCAGCTTGGATCGGGGTGGGTACTACGAGCAGTACTTC
D: TRBD1; J: TRBJ2-5; V: TRBV6-2/TRBV6-3; size: .; CDR3: CASSHGRTGGIETQYF; DNA: TGTGCCAGCAGCCACGGCCGGACAGGGGGGATAGAGACCCAGTACTTC
D: .; J: TRBJ1-4; V: TRBV5-1; size: .; CDR3: CASSLDRVGEKLFF; DNA: TGCGCCAGCAGCTTGGACAGGGTGGGCGAAAAACTGTTTTTT
D: TRBD1; J: TRBJ1-1; V: TRBV11-2; size: .; CDR3: CASIFDRVPTEAFF; DNA: TGTGCCAGCATTTTCGACAGGGTTCCCACTGAAGCTTTCTTT
D: .; J: TRBJ2-7; V: TRBV7-9; size: .; CDR3: CASSLAPPRYEQYF; DNA: TGTGCCAGCAGCTTAGCGCCCCCGAGGTACGAGCAGTACTTC
D: TRBD2; J: TRBJ2-3; V: TRBV3-1; size: few; CDR3: CASVGRGRTDTQYF; DNA: TGTGCCAGCGTCGGGAGGGGACGCACAGATACGCAGTATTTT
D: .; J: TRBJ2-1; V: TRBV30; size: .; CDR3: CAWCFNLMDEQFF; DNA: TGTGCCTGGTGCTTCAACCTGATGGATGAGCAGTTCTTC
D: .; J: TRBJ2-3; V: TRBV10-1; size: .; CDR3: CASSRDDTSTDTQYF; DNA: TGCGCCAGCAGCCGGGACGATACTAGCACAGATACGCAGTATTTT
D: .; J: TRBJ2-3; V: TRBV3-1; size: few; CDR3: CASSQDYPTDTQYF; DNA: TGTGCCAGCAGCCAAGATTATCCCACAGATACGCAGTATTTT